A selection of T cell receptor beta chains follows, all from one sample in a study of glioma-infiltrating T cells after dendritic cell vaccination. Method: immunoSEQ multiplex PCR; TCRdb's copy keeps in-frame clones and lacks some. The sample contains about 38,000 clones, about 80% of which appear only once. The sample was blood, taken before dendritic cell vaccination. Receptors were obtained from a human donor with glioblastoma. The CDR3 runs from the conserved cysteine through the conserved F or W. The D gene is left open where the match is weak. Not all rows give a size; the values are once, few, many and, for expanded clones, a class.

V gene	J gene	D gene	clone size	CDR3 DNA	CDR3 protein
TRBV6-5	TRBJ1-1	.	.	TGTGCCAGCAGTTACTCGACCAGGGGCGCGGGTGAAGCTTTCTTT	CASSYSTRGAGEAFF
TRBV30	TRBJ1-4	.	.	TGTGCCTGGAGTGTACGGGGTAGGCGAGGGAATGAAAAACTGTTTTTT	CAWSVRGRRGNEKLFF
TRBV2	TRBJ2-7	.	.	TGTGCCAGCACCATGCAGCGCAACTACGAGCAGTACTTC	CASTMQRNYEQYF
TRBV19	TRBJ2-5	TRBD2	.	TGTGCCAGTAGTACGCTTAGCGGGGACGGGGCCCAGTACTTC	CASSTLSGDGAQYF
TRBV4-1	TRBJ1-6	.	.	TGCGCCAGCAGCCAACCGGGACTCACTTCAGGCAATTCACCCCTCCACTTT	CASSQPGLTSGNSPLHF
TRBV9	TRBJ2-2	TRBD1	.	TGTGCCAGCAGCGAACCGCGGGACAGGGTATTATCCGGGGAGCTGTTTTTT	CASSEPRDRVLSGELFF
TRBV19	TRBJ2-7	.	.	TGTGCCAGTAGTTTTACAGGTTCCTACGAGCAGTACTTC	CASSFTGSYEQYF
TRBV4-3	TRBJ1-2	.	.	TGCGCCAGCAGCCAAGATATGGCTTTGCATGGCTACACCTTC	CASSQDMALHGYTF
TRBV5-1	TRBJ2-2	TRBD1	.	TGCGCCAGCAGCTTGCGGGACAGGGATTCTAACACCGGGGAGCTGTTTTTT	CASSLRDRDSNTGELFF
TRBV11-1	TRBJ2-1	TRBD1	once	TGTGCTACCCAAGAAGGGACAGGGTCTTCGGGTGAGCAGTTCTTC	CATQEGTGSSGEQFF
TRBV4-1	TRBJ2-1	TRBD1	once	TGCGCCAGCAGCCACCTCAAGGGGACAGGGGGAAATGAGCAGTTCTTC	CASSHLKGTGGNEQFF
TRBV4-1	TRBJ2-2	TRBD1	.	TGCGCCAGCAGCGAACGGACAGGGGGGAACACCGGGGAGCTGTTTTTT	CASSERTGGNTGELFF
TRBV7-8	TRBJ2-7	TRBD2	.	TGTGCCAGCAGCTCTTGGACTAGCGGCTACGAGCAGTACTTC	CASSSWTSGYEQYF
TRBV5-1	TRBJ2-7	.	once	TGCGCCAGCAGCCCACAGGGTAGGCCCTACGAGCAGTACTTC	CASSPQGRPYEQYF
TRBV9	TRBJ2-3	.	.	TGTGCCAGCAGCGTAAGGTGGGGCGGGGACAGTACAGATACGCAGTATTTT	CASSVRWGGDSTDTQYF
TRBV4-3	TRBJ2-3	TRBD2	.	TGCGCCAGCAGCCAAGGACTAGCGGGGGAGGGAGCAGATACGCAGTATTTT	CASSQGLAGEGADTQYF
TRBV5-8	TRBJ2-3	.	.	TGTGCCAGCAGCTTGGGACGGGGTAGCACAGATACGCAGTATTTT	CASSLGRGSTDTQYF